Below, 17 T cell receptor beta chains from the same sample are listed, as sequenced in a study of cytomegalovirus exposure and HLA in healthy donors (dated by TCRdb to 2016 to 2017). Library preparation used the immunoSEQ multiplex PCR assay. As stored in TCRdb, this immuneACCESS dataset retains in-frame rearrangements with V and J assigned. A fraction of the clones does not appear; measured against another copy, unresolved V genes explain less than half of the discrepancy, and the remainder lacks a known reason. The sample includes over 100,000 clones, with roughly 95% observed a single time. The ten largest account for 0.8% to 0.9% of the sample. Material for sequencing was PBMCs. These receptors were collected from a woman aged 18 to 35 in good health and CMV-seronegative.

V and J are TRBV13 and TRBJ1-3; a weak D match, TRBD1 (5 bases). V shed 5 bases and J shed 1 base, with 9 bases lying between them. Germline CDR1 PRHDT, CDR2 FYEKMQ (reference sequence). The CDR3 has 14 residues. CDR3 region: CASSPTVSGNTIYF. The CDR3 region has the DNA TGTGCCAGCAGCCCGACAGTTTCTGGAAACACCATATATTTT.

V is TRBV5-6 and J is TRBJ2-3, with D perhaps matching TRBD1 (5 bases). CDR1 is SGHDT, CDR2 YYEEEE, per germline. This CDR3 spans 15 amino acids. Between the trimmed V and J ends, which lost 4 bases and 3 bases, there was a span of 15 bases. In DNA form, the CDR3 reads TGTGCCAGCAGCCCACTTCAGGGTACGACAGATACGCAGTATTTT. Translated, it gives CASSPLQGTTDTQYF.

This chain links TRBV7-2 with TRBJ2-1; a weak D match, TRBD2 (6 bases). Trimming took off 2 bases at V and 5 bases at J, with 19 bases between the two ends. CDR1 is SGHTA, CDR2 FQGNSA, per germline. CDR3 length: 17 amino acids. The CDR3 bases are TGTGCCAGCAGCTTACCCCCCTGGGCGGGACCTAACAATGAGCAGTTCTTC. Its protein product is CASSLPPWAGPNNEQFF.

The chain employs TRBV13 and TRBJ2-7; D is perhaps TRBD1 (6 bases). The CDR3 loop spans 14 amino acids. In germline, CDR1 is PRHDT, CDR2 FYEKMQ (reference sequence). Trimming removed 5 bases at V and 4 bases at J, with 15 bases between. The CDR3 DNA follows: TGTGCCAGCAGCCGCCGGACAGCCTCGTACGAGCAGTACTTC. Residues: CASSRRTASYEQYF.

V usage is TRBV5-1 and J usage is TRBJ2-3; possibly TRBD1 for D (5 bases). Germline V gives CDR1 SGHRS, CDR2 YFSETQ. Trimming left V 4 bases short and J 0 bases short, with 12 bases between. The CDR3 runs to 15 residues. The CDR3 sequence: CASSQDKTSTDTQYF. CDR3 in DNA: TGCGCCAGCAGCCAGGACAAAACTAGCACAGATACGCAGTATTTT.

In DNA form, the CDR3 reads TGTGCCAGCAGCAAAGGCTCTCTAGGGAGCTCTGGGGCCAACGTCCTGACTTTC. It codes for CASSKGSLGSSGANVLTF. V usage is TRBV21-1 and J usage is TRBJ2-6; the table names TRBD2, a call not compared with the DNA. TRBV21-1 is an annotated pseudogene. The CDR3 runs to 18 residues.

V and J are TRBV7-9 and TRBJ2-1; the D is unclear. The CDR3 covers 16 residues. The V end lost 4 bases, the J end lost 1 base, and 14 bases lay between the germline ends. The germline CDR1 and CDR2 sequences are SEHNR and FQNEAQ (reference sequence). The CDR3 protein is CASSSSAADSYNEQFF. The CDR3 nucleotides are TGTGCCAGCAGCTCCTCGGCGGCAGATTCCTACAATGAGCAGTTCTTC.

This clone was counted a single time. The CDR3 loop is CAIRRGQGARSTEAFF. In DNA, the CDR3 is TGTGCCATCAGGAGGGGACAGGGGGCAAGATCGACTGAAGCTTTCTTT. This chain links TRBV10-3 with TRBJ1-1; 12 bases align to TRBD1. In germline, CDR1 is ENHRY, CDR2 SYGVKD. The CDR3 totals 16 residues. Unmatched junction bases numbered 10, after V lost 6 bases and J lost 5 bases.

The chain combines TRBV9 with TRBJ1-1; no reliable D call. Germline values: CDR1 SGDLS, CDR2 YYNGEE. The CDR3 length is 16 residues. V was pared by 4 bases and J by 6 bases, with 22 bases between. The CDR3 region has the DNA TGTGCCAGCAGCCCTCCTCGTCTGGGTAGCGGGGCTGAAGCTTTCTTT. Translating it yields CASSPPRLGSGAEAFF.

This chain connects TRBV7-9 to TRBJ2-2, with D unresolved. V shed 5 bases and J shed 5 bases, with 15 bases lying between them. CDR3 length: 15 amino acids. Germline-derived CDR1 and CDR2 are SEHNR and FQNEAQ (reference sequence). CDR3: CASSPWALPTGELFF. Written as DNA, the CDR3 is TGTGCCAGCAGCCCCTGGGCCCTCCCGACCGGGGAGCTGTTTTTT.

The V and J genes are TRBV7-9 and TRBJ2-1; 9 nucleotides agree with TRBD2. Germline CDR1 is SEHNR and CDR2 is FQNEAQ (reference sequence). The ends lost 3 bases at V and 1 base at J; junction bases unmatched: 10. The CDR3 loop spans 18 amino acids. CDR3 amino acids: CASSLGRLLAGSYNEQFF. Written as DNA, the CDR3 is TGTGCCAGCAGCTTGGGCAGGCTGCTAGCGGGGTCCTACAATGAGCAGTTCTTC.

The chain carries TRBV2 and TRBJ1-1; tentative D call: TRBD1 (6 bases). The CDR3 contains 13 residues. Germline CDR1 and CDR2: SNHLY and FYNNEI. V lost 7 bases and J 4 bases, leaving 13 bases between the germline ends. CDR3 amino acids: CASKSGGGTEAFF. As DNA, the CDR3 is TGTGCCAGCAAAAGCGGGGGCGGCACTGAAGCTTTCTTT.

On this clone: Additional DNA sequences in this sample encode the identical CDR3. This chain links TRBV7-9 with TRBJ1-1, with 9 positions matching TRBD1. J gave up 1 base and V 5 bases, and 2 bases lay outside the gene matches. The CDR3 loop spans 14 amino acids. Per germline, CDR1 SEHNR and CDR2 FQNEAQ (reference sequence). The CDR3 bases are TGTGCCAGCAGCCCGACAGGGGGGAACACTGAAGCTTTCTTT. It encodes CASSPTGGNTEAFF.

The V and J genes are TRBV6-5 and TRBJ1-3, with TRBD1 as a possible D gene (6 bases). Trimming shortened V by 2 bases and J by 3 bases, and 14 bases separated the two germline ends. The CDR3 totals 16 residues. Germline-derived CDR1 and CDR2 are MNHEY and SVGAGI. The CDR3 region has the DNA TGTGCCAGCAGTTACGACGGGACACGACTTGGAAACACCATATATTTT. Translation gives CASSYDGTRLGNTIYF.

The V gene is TRBV15, the J gene TRBJ2-7; D unclear. The germline CDR1 and CDR2 sequences are LNHNV and YYDKDF (reference sequence). This CDR3 is 13 amino acids long. V was pared by 6 bases and J by 3 bases, with 12 bases between. The CDR3 DNA reads TGTGCCACCAGGCAAAGCAATTACTACGAGCAGTACTTC. Its protein product is CATRQSNYYEQYF.

The chain carries TRBV27 and TRBJ2-2, with TRBD1 identical over 9 bases. The CDR3 totals 16 residues. V shed 6 bases and J 6 bases; nucleotides not matched to a gene: 11. Germline values: CDR1 MNHEY, CDR2 SMNVEV (reference sequence). Here the CDR3 reads CASRGTGTGIAGELFF. In DNA form, the CDR3 reads TGTGCCAGCAGGGGAACCGGGACAGGGATCGCCGGGGAGCTGTTTTTT.

The J gene is TRBJ2-1, the V gene TRBV6-6; 11 bases align to TRBD2. The CDR3 is 15 amino acids. After removal of 3 bases from V and 9 bases from J, the junction contained 7 bases not matched to a gene. Germline V gives CDR1 MNHNY, CDR2 SVGAGI (reference sequence). CDR3 DNA sequence: TGTGCCAGCAGTTATGGGCTAGCGGGGGGCAGTGAGCAGTTCTTC. It is translated as CASSYGLAGGSEQFF.